Ten or more counts support the clone carrying this TCR beta chain. Trimming left V 4 bases short and J 4 bases short, with 19 bases between. Germline V gives CDR1 DFQATT, CDR2 SNEGSKA (reference sequence). This CDR3 is built from 15 residues. The data stem from a study of patients and donors after allogeneic stem cell transplantation. TCRdb itself ran the RT-PCR reads through MiXCR, one entry per CDR3 protein. Among just under 20,000 distinct CDR3 sequences listed, less than 5% were seen once. This chain joins TRBV20-1 and TRBJ1-2; tentatively, D is TRBD1 (6 bases). Sequencing was done on a sample of blood, either unsorted or a sorted T cell fraction (not recorded which). This clonotype was obtained from a human donor who was either an allogeneic HSCT recipient or a stem cell or donor lymphocyte infusion donor (not recorded which). It is not recorded whose cells these are; they may come from a transplant donor. This CDR3 is CSAKILEGVFYGYTF. The CDR3, as DNA: TGCAGTGCTAAGATTCTGGAGGGGGTTTTCTATGGCTACACCTTC.